This T cell receptor (beta chain) was sequenced in a study of patients and donors after allogeneic stem cell transplantation. This clonotype has more than one count but fewer than ten. TCRdb reprocessed the RT-PCR reads via MiXCR and lists one record per CDR3 protein. The data contain 90,000 to 120,000 distinct CDR3 sequences, around 35% of them singletons. Germline values: CDR1 SGHTA, CDR2 FQGNSA. The CDR3 runs 11 residues. V was shortened by 7 bases and J by 3 bases, with 6 bases between the two germline ends. The TCR sequence derives from a human donor who was either an allogeneic HSCT recipient or a stem cell or donor lymphocyte infusion donor (not recorded which). It is not recorded whose cells these are; they may come from a transplant donor. What was sequenced was blood, either unsorted or a sorted T cell fraction (not recorded which). The J gene is TRBJ1-1, the V gene TRBV7-2; no firm D call. In DNA form, the CDR3 reads TGTGCCAGCAAAAGAGACACTGAAGCTTTCTTT. Translation gives CASKRDTEAFF.